Here is one TCR beta chain with its context. Its cognate antigen is unknown. The data were obtained in a study of cytomegalovirus exposure and HLA in healthy donors. Study context: Earlier work reported approximately 110 million unique TCR beta sequences from about 180 million T cells. Study results and caveats: Data from an earlier analysis indicated that most TCR beta V segments were productive either about 87% or about 30% of the time.

Those who donated were healthy bone marrow donors. Trimming took 1 base from V and 2 from J; bases not matched to a gene: 2. The germline CDR1 and CDR2 sequences are MDHEN and SYDVKM. This CDR3 contains 14 residues. Researchers ran the PCR with 60 Vbeta and 13 Jbeta primers. The data were produced by immunoSEQ multiplex PCR, yet TCRdb's version contains in-frame clones alone and is incomplete. The sample shows about 120,000 clones, around 66% of them seen only once. V and J are TRBV28 and TRBJ2-7; 7 bases are a match to TRBD1. The sequenced sample was PBMCs. The clonotype was recovered from a woman aged 40 to 55 in good health and CMV-seropositive. The CDR3 sequence: CASSLLTGTYEQYF. CDR3 in DNA: TGTGCCAGCAGTTTATTGACAGGGACCTACGAGCAGTACTTC.